This T cell receptor beta chain was sequenced during a study of T cell clonotyping in hematopoietic cell transplantation. The data were produced by immunoSEQ multiplex PCR, yet TCRdb's version contains in-frame clones alone and is incomplete. Of 7,000 to 10,000 clones in the sample, 60% to 80% were seen once. Germline loops: CDR1 GTSNPN, CDR2 SVGIG (reference sequence). The germline V and J ends were trimmed by 4 bases and 4 bases, with 13 bases remaining between them. This CDR3 is built from 14 residues. The starting material was peripheral blood mononuclear cells, obtained 100 days after allogeneic stem cell transplant. This clonotype was obtained from a male patient aged 55-69 years who had an allogeneic stem cell transplant from an unrelated donor, so the T cells may come from the graft donor. Some clones in this sample may be carry-over from other donors' samples. The V and J genes are TRBV30 and TRBJ1-4, with D maybe TRBD1 (6 bases). CDR3 amino acids: CAWTMTGLNEKLFF. The CDR3 coding sequence is TGTGCCTGGACCATGACAGGCCTTAATGAAAAACTGTTTTTT.